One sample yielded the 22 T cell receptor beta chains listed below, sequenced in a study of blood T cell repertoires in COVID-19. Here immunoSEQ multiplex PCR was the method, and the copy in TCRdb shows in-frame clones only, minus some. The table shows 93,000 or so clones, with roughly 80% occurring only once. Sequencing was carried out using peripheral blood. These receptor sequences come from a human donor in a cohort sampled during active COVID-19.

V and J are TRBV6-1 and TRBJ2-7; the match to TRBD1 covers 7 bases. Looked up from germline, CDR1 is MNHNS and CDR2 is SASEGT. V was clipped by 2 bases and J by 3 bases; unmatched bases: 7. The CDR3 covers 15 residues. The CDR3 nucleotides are TGTGCCAGCAGTGAACTCGGGACAGCCCTCTACGAGCAGTACTTC. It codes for CASSELGTALYEQYF.

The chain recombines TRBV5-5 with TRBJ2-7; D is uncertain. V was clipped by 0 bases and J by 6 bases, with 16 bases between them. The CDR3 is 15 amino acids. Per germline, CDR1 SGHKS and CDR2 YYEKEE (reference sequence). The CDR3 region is CASSLGAGPVSEQYF. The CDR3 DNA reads TGTGCCAGCAGCTTGGGTGCAGGTCCGGTCTCCGAGCAGTACTTC.

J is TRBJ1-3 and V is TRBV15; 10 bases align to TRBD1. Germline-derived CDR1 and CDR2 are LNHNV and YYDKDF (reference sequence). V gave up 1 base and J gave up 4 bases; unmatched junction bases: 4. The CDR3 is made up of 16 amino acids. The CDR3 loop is CATSRGQGAPGNTIYF. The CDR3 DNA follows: TGTGCCACCAGCAGAGGACAGGGGGCGCCCGGAAACACCATATATTTT.

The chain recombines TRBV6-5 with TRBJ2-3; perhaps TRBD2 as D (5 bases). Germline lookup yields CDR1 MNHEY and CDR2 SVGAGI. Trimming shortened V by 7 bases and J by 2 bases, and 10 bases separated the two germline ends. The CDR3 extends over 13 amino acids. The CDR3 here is CASKVTNTDTQYF. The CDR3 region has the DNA TGTGCCAGCAAGGTGACTAACACAGATACGCAGTATTTT.

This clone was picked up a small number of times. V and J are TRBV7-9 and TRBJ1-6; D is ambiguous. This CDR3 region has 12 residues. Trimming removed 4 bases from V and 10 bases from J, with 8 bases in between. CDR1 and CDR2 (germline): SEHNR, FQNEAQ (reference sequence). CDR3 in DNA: TGTGCCAGCAGCTCCAGAGGGTCACCCCTCCACTTT. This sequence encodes CASSSRGSPLHF.

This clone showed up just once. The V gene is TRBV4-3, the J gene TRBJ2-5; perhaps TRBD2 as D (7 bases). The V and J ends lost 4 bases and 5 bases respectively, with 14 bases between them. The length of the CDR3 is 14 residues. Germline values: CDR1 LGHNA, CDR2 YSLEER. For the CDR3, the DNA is TGCGCCAGCAGCCTTACCGGGGGGCCCGAGACCCAGTACTTC. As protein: CASSLTGGPETQYF.

The CDR3 is CASSILRGRDTEAFF. DNA of the CDR3: TGTGCCAGTAGTATCCTCAGGGGAAGGGACACTGAAGCTTTCTTT. The chain uses TRBV19 and TRBJ1-1, with D possibly being TRBD1 (6 bases). The germline gives CDR1 LNHDA, CDR2 SQIVND (reference sequence). V lost 3 bases and J lost 3, with 14 bases in between. This CDR3 is built from 15 residues.

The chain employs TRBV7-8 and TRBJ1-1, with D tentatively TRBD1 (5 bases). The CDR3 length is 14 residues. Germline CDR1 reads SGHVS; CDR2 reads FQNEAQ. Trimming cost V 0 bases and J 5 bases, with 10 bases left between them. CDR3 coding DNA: TGTGCCAGCAGCTTAGCTCCAGGGCGAACTGAAGCTTTCTTT. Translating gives CASSLAPGRTEAFF.

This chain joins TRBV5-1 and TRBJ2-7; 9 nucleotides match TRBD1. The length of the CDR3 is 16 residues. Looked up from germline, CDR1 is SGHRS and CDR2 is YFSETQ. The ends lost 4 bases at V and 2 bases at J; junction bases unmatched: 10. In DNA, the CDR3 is TGCGCCAGCAGCCCCTCCCCGGACAGGGGACCCTACGAGCAGTACTTC. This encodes CASSPSPDRGPYEQYF.

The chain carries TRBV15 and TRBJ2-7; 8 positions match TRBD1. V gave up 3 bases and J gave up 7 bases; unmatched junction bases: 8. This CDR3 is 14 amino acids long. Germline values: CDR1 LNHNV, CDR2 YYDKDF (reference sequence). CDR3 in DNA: TGTGCCACCAGCAGTGGCAGGGGGCCGGGAGAGCAGTACTTC. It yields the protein CATSSGRGPGEQYF. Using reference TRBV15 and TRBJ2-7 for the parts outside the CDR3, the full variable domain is DAMVIQNPRYQVTQFGKPVTLSCSQTLNHNVMYWYQQKSSQAPKLLFHYYDKDFNNEADTPDNFQSRRPNTSFCFLDIRSPGLGDTAMYLCATSSGRGPGEQYFGPGTRLTVT.

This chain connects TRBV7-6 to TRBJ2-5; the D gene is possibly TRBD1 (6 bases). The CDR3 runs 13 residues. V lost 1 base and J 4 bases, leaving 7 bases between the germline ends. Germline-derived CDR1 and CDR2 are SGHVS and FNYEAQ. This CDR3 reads CASSLVGGETQYF. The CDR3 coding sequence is TGTGCCAGCAGCTTAGTAGGGGGAGAGACCCAGTACTTC.

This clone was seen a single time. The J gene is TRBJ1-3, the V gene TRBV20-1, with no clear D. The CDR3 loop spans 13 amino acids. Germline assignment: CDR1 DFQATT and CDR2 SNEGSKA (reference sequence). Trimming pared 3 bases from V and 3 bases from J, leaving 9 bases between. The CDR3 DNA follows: TGCAGTGCTAGTGGAGGGATTGGAAACACCATATATTTT. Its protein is CSASGGIGNTIYF.

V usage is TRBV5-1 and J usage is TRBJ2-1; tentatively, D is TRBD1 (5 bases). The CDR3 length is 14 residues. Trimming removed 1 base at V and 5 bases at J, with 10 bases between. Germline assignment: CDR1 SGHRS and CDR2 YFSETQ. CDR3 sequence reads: CASSLTPTDNEQFF. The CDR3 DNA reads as TGCGCCAGCAGCTTGACCCCGACAGACAATGAGCAGTTCTTC.

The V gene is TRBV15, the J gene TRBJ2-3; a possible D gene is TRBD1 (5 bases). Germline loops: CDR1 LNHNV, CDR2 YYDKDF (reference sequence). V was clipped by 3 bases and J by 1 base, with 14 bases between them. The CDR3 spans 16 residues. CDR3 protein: CATSRSGRRGTDTQYF. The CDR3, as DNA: TGTGCCACCAGCAGGTCAGGGCGCCGGGGCACAGATACGCAGTATTTT.

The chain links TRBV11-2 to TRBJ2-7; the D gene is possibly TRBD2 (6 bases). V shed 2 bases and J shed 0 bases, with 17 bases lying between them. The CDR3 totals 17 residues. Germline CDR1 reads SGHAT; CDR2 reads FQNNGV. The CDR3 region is CASSLSQGDWASYEQYF. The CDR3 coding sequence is TGTGCCAGCAGCTTATCCCAAGGGGACTGGGCCTCCTACGAGCAGTACTTC.

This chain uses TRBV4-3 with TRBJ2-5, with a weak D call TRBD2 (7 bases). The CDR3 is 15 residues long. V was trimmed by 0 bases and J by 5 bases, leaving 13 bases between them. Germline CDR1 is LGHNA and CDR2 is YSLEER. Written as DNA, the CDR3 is TGCGCCAGCAGCCAAGATAGGGCGGGGGCGGAGACCCAGTACTTC. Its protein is CASSQDRAGAETQYF.

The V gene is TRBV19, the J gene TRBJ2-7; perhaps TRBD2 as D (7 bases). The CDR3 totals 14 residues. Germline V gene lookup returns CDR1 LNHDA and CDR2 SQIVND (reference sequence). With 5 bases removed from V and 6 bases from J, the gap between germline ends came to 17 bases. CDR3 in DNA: TGTGCCAGTAGTCCGACTTGGGAGGGGGGCGAGCAGTACTTC. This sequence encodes CASSPTWEGGEQYF.

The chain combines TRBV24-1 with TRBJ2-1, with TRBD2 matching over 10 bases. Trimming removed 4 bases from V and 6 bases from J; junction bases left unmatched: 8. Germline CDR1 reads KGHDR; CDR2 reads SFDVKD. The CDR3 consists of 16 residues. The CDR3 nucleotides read TGTGCCACCAGTGACGCAGCGGGGGGGTTTGGCAATGAGCAGTTCTTC. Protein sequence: CATSDAAGGFGNEQFF.

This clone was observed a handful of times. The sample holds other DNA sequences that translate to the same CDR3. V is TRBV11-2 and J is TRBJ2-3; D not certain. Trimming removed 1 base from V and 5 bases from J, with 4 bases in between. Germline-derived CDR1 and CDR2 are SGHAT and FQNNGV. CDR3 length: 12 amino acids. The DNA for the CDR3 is TGTGCCAGCAGCTTAGTCCGAGATACGCAGTATTTT. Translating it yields CASSLVRDTQYF.

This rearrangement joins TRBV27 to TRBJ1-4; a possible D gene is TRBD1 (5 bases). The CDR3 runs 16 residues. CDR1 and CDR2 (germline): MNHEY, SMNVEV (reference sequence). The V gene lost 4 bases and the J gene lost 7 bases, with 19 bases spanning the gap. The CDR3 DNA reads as TGTGCCAGCAGTTACAAAGCAGGGTTGCTCGGTGAAAAACTGTTTTTT. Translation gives CASSYKAGLLGEKLFF.

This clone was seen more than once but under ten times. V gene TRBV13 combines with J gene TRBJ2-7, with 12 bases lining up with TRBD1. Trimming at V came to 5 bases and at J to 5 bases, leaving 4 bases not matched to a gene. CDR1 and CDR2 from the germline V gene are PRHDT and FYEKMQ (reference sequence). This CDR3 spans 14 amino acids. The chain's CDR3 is CASSLGQGADEQYF. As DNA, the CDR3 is TGTGCCAGCAGCCTGGGACAGGGGGCTGACGAGCAGTACTTC.

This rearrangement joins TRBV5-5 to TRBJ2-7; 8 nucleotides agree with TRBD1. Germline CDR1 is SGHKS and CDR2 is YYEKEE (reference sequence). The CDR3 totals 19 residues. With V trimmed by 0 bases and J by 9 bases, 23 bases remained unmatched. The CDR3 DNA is TGTGCCAGCAGCTTGGAGGACAGACAGGGGTATGGGCTACGAGACGGGCAGTACTTC. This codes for CASSLEDRQGYGLRDGQYF.